This T cell receptor (beta chain) is drawn from a study of T cell clones after liver transplantation. Turning to the study itself: Tolerant meant at least one year fully off immunosuppression without liver enzymes above twice normal.

The germline CDR1 and CDR2 sequences are SGHVS and FQNEAQ. This CDR3 has 18 residues. J was trimmed by 1 base and V by 1 base; bases with no gene match: 10. Some clones are missing from TCRdb's copy, which holds only in-frame ones; the method was immunoSEQ multiplex PCR. The top ten clones hold approximately 0.6% of a sample with some 70,000 clones, about 80% of them seen once. Study-wide points: A larger donor-reactive than third-party decline suggested partial antigen-specific deletion. In 5 of 8 subjects, circulating graft-donor-reactive CD4 TCRbeta sequences fell significantly after transplant.

To note about this clone: Antigen specificity is unknown.

This receptor was identified in a human donor who received a liver transplant. The rearrangement links TRBV7-8 to TRBJ2-3; 8 nucleotides align to TRBD1. Sequencing used CD4+ T cells from blood, obtained before liver transplant. CDR3 loop: CASSLVKTGGGGTDTQYF. For the CDR3, the DNA is TGTGCCAGCAGCTTAGTGAAAACAGGGGGTGGGGGCACAGATACGCAGTATTTT.